This TCR beta chain was sequenced in a study of blood T cell repertoires in COVID-19. Across the study: Sites in the United States, Italy and Spain provided acute and convalescent COVID-19 samples. In each case, the material was cDNA or gDNA derived from T cells, B-cell-depleted T cells, or PBMCs.

In the original workflow: Amplifying reference gene primers gave estimates of nucleated cell counts. Only in-frame clones appear in the TCRdb table, and some are missing; sequencing was by immunoSEQ multiplex PCR. D and trimming come from the DNA, and the V and J calls and clone size come from that table. The sample has about 74,000 clones; around 88% are singletons. This clone was detected once. V lost 7 bases and J 1 base, leaving 11 bases between the germline ends. This CDR3 contains 15 residues. Germline V CDR1 and CDR2: MNHEY, SVGAGI. This receptor was taken from a woman older than 75 with active or convalescent COVID-19. Sample: peripheral blood. The chain links TRBV6-5 to TRBJ1-6, with D possibly being TRBD1 (6 bases). The CDR3 region is CASKIGGSYNSPLHF. CDR3 sequence (DNA): TGTGCCAGCAAGATAGGGGGTTCCTATAATTCACCCCTCCACTTT.